One T cell receptor beta chain is described in this entry. Its target antigen remains unknown. No qualities accompany the bases; no much larger clone lies one base away. This sample stems from a study of shared clonotypes between healthy human individuals (TCRdb year 2020). Study-wide context: A couple of women and three men aged 18 to 49 years were included in the cohort. For each donor, CD4 naive and CD4 memory were each given three plates, CD8 naive was given two plates, and CD8 memory was given one plate. Blood TCR repertoires of about five healthy adults were deeply sequenced to estimate repertoire size and the extent of clonotype sharing between individuals. Different laboratories and diverse techniques were used to prepare libraries and sequence TCR repertoires, to increase sequencing depth and limit assay-specific biases. Per donor, leukapheresis produced somewhere between about 0.9 and 9 billion PBMCs.

Broad study findings and their caveats: Incomplete sequencing was indicated by rarefaction of sorted-subset datasets, despite the large sequencing depth. Sampling was limited to blood, and TCR repertoires in tissue likely differ from TCR repertoires in blood. Pairwise subsampling led to the expectation that sequencing depth would affect the degree of clonotype sharing among donors. Naive subsets generally had larger estimated clonotype richness than memory subsets. Compared with non-shared clonotypes, clonotypes shared by all four sorted-subset donors had higher generation probabilities. Across a handful of donors, about 5.2% of naive CD4, 3% to 4% of naive CD8, roughly 2.3% of memory CD4, and approximately 0.4% of memory CD8 clonotypes were shared. Because the study included only a small number of donors, the genetic and exposure-history diversity represented was limited.

TCR CDR3 regions were amplified from genomic DNA by multiplex PCR using the deep immunoSEQ assay. For each cell subset, the extracted genomic DNA was distributed evenly across all wells of several immunoSEQ 96-well plates, and each plate served as one replicate. For sorted subsets, approximately 200 ng of genomic DNA, equivalent to some 30,000 T cell genomes, went into each replicate PCR. Purified libraries were quantified with a Qubit 3.0 fluorometer, sized on a Bioanalyzer 2100, and re-quantified with the KAPA Library Quantification kit. Every immunoSEQ 96-well plate was sequenced on a separate single-read 150-cycle Illumina NextSeq 550 flow cell. The published analysis was carried out like this. Because the immunoSEQ output included only junctional sequences and no quality scores, the filtering could not be the same as the filtering used for full-length reads. Sequences were annotated with PyIR, a Python wrapper for IgBLAST v1.9, using IMGT germline references to assign V/J genes and CDR3. Reads were filtered out if the reads had weak V/J assignments (E-value above 1e-6), no CDR3, stop codons, out-of-frame junctions, or ambiguous translated residues. V3J clonotypes were defined as sequences sharing the same inferred V gene, J gene, and CDR3 amino acid sequence. To compute the percentage overlap between repertoires, the number of shared unique clonotypes was divided by the size of the smaller repertoire. RTK rarefaction, the Chao1 estimator, and Recon v2.1 estimates of unobserved clonotypes were used to assess repertoire richness. OLGA was used to compute generation probabilities for all TCRbeta clonotypes that the gDNA method yielded from a few donors. Imported from immuneACCESS, the table was reduced by TCRdb to in-frame sequences with V and J called. These copies leave out some clones; in studies compared against another copy, an unresolved V gene accounts for under half, and the cause of the remainder is not known. D and trimming were read from the DNA, whereas the V and J calls and clone size are those reported in that table. The sample includes 1 million to 1.3 million clones, with approximately 78% observed a single time. 0.6% to 0.75% of the sample lies in the top ten.

Donors were healthy HIV-negative adults with no recently reported acute infections or vaccinations. Every donor was a Caucasian adult living in Nashville, Tennessee, USA. CD4+ T cells were enriched by magnetic negative selection, after which naive cells were positively selected on CD45RA and the negative fraction was taken as the memory subset. Blood was obtained by leukapheresis, after which PBMCs were separated by Ficoll-Histopaque density gradient centrifugation and cryopreserved in liquid nitrogen vapor phase. Analytical flow cytometry was used to check the purity and quantity of each magnetically sorted T cell population. Each sorted fraction had its genomic DNA isolated and then quantified by UV absorbance on a Nanodrop 2000c. The CDR3 contains 18 residues, cysteine and phenylalanine counted. Only the CDR3 part of the read is kept: 54 bases, read in frame from the first base. Relative to germline, V is missing 6 bases and J is missing 8 bases, with 19 bases of the junction outside any gene match. CDR1 and CDR2 were assigned from the germline V gene (reference sequence) as MNHEY and SMNVEV.

The TCR was taken from a man between 18 and 29 years old in good health. Some clones in this sample may be carry-over from other donors' samples. This chain is built from TRBV27 and TRBJ2-7; TRBD2 agrees with 13 junctional bases. Input material: memory CD4+ T cells from PBMCs. What the cell subset or site label conveys for this sample: CD45RA-negative fraction. The CDR3 protein is CASRAPGLAGPKALQQYF. In nucleotides, the sequence is TGTGCCAGCAGGGCCCCGGGACTAGCGGGACCCAAGGCTCTACAGCAGTACTTC.